The entry below describes one T cell receptor (beta chain). Its antigen remains unknown. One end of the junction is discordant with germline, which a read error may explain. The sample is drawn from a study of blood T cells in healthy people across ages. Through a sample-barcoded 5' primer and a J-beta primer mix, a second PCR was run for roughly 6 to 11 cycles. Every cDNA was tagged by a template-switch adaptor with 12 random nucleotides. TCRdb reprocessed the 5' RACE reads via MiXCR and lists one record per CDR3 protein. The profile shows 1.5 million to 2 million distinct CDR3 sequences, about 50% of them singletons. Study-wide results and limits: Naive T cell percentage and TCR beta diversity correlated strongly.

Sequenced input: blood. This sequence originates from a middle-aged woman in good health.

CDR3 DNA: TGTGCCACCGGCAGAGATCTGGGCAGGGGGCGAGAGACCCAGTACTTC. This codes for CATGRDLGRGRETQYF. This chain uses TRBV15 with TRBJ2-5; 8 bases map to TRBD1. Germline CDR1 is LNHNV and CDR2 is YYDKDF (reference sequence). The CDR3 has 16 amino acids. The full variable domain, its missing parts supplied by reference TRBV15 and TRBJ2-5, is DAMVIQNPRYQVTQFGKPVTLSCSQTLNHNVMYWYQQKSSQAPKLLFHYYDKDFNNEADTPDNFQSRRPNTSFCFLDIRSPGLGDTAMYLCATGRDLGRGRETQYFGPGTRLLVL.